This passage covers 32 T cell receptor beta chains from one sample sequenced in a study of blood T cell repertoires in COVID-19. Assay used: immunoSEQ multiplex PCR; TCRdb lists only in-frame clones, some missing. The sample carries some 320,000 clones, about 90% recorded once. The sample consisted of peripheral blood. These receptors came from a woman between 50 and 59 years old who had recovered from COVID-19.

The rearrangement joins TRBV5-1 to TRBJ1-1; 10 positions match TRBD1. The CDR3 runs to 15 residues. V was pared by 2 bases and J by 4 bases, with 5 bases of the junction left unmatched. CDR1 and CDR2 (germline): SGHRS, YFSETQ. The CDR3 DNA follows: TGCGCCAGCAGCTTACAGACAGGGGGCGGCACTGAAGCTTTCTTT. Residues: CASSLQTGGGTEAFF.

The rearrangement joins TRBV7-2 to TRBJ2-1; possible D gene TRBD1, 5 bases. The germline V gene has CDR1 SGHTA and CDR2 FQGNSA. V gave up 5 bases and J gave up 4 bases, with 12 bases separating them. This CDR3 comprises 14 residues. CDR3 nucleotide sequence: TGTGCCAGCAGCCGCCTTGGGGCATACAATGAGCAGTTCTTC. Its protein product is CASSRLGAYNEQFF.

This clone was recorded only once. This chain uses TRBV6-2 or TRBV6-3 with TRBJ1-5, with TRBD1 identical over 9 bases. V shed 5 bases, J shed 6 bases, and the junction held 11 bases outside the gene matches. CDR1 is MNHEY and CDR2 is SVGEGT in the germline V gene. The CDR3 is made up of 16 amino acids. Here the CDR3 reads CASSPSGTGSSQPQHF. In DNA form, the CDR3 reads TGTGCCAGCAGTCCCTCCGGGACAGGGTCGAGTCAGCCCCAGCATTTT.

The chain couples TRBV11-3 to TRBJ2-2, with D perhaps matching TRBD2 (5 bases). The V and J ends lost 5 bases and 4 bases respectively, with 14 bases between them. Germline lookup yields CDR1 SGHNT and CDR2 YENEEA. The CDR3 has 15 residues. CDR3 DNA: TGTGCCAGCAGCCGCGGACTCCCCTCCACCGGGGAGCTGTTTTTT. It yields the protein CASSRGLPSTGELFF.

The chain links TRBV19 to TRBJ2-7, with 9 bases matching TRBD1. In germline, CDR1 is LNHDA, CDR2 SQIVND (reference sequence). After removal of 6 bases from V and 3 bases from J, the junction contained 9 bases not matched to a gene. The CDR3 length is 15 residues. In DNA form, the CDR3 reads TGTGCCAGTAGGGAGTCCGGGACAGGGCGCTACGAGCAGTACTTC. It specifies CASRESGTGRYEQYF.

J is TRBJ2-1 and V is TRBV10-3; TRBD1 matches at 7 bases. Per the germline V gene, CDR1 is ENHRY and CDR2 is SYGVKD. This CDR3 is 15 amino acids long. The V segment lost 0 bases and the J segment 7 bases; nucleotides outside the gene matches: 6. This chain's CDR3 is CAISESTGQGNEQFF. CDR3 in DNA: TGTGCCATCAGTGAGTCGACAGGGCAGGGGAATGAGCAGTTCTTC.

V is TRBV30 and J is TRBJ2-1; TRBD2 matches 8 bases. With 5 bases clipped from V and 6 bases from J, the junction kept 6 bases outside the gene matches. Germline CDR1 GTSNPN, CDR2 SVGIG (reference sequence). The CDR3 runs 13 residues. The CDR3 sequence is CAWARSGSNEQFF. The CDR3 DNA is TGTGCCTGGGCCCGGAGCGGGAGCAATGAGCAGTTCTTC.

The rearrangement links TRBV24-1 to TRBJ2-7, with 11 bases that match TRBD1. The V segment lost 7 bases and the J segment 6 bases; nucleotides outside the gene matches: 10. Germline loops: CDR1 KGHDR, CDR2 SFDVKD. The CDR3 consists of 15 residues. The CDR3 is CATRSPGQGGPEQYF. The CDR3 DNA is TGTGCCACCAGATCCCCGGGACAGGGGGGCCCCGAGCAGTACTTC.

The CDR3 here is CASSQIAGLSTDTQYF. The CDR3 bases are TGTGCCAGCAGCCAAATAGCGGGACTAAGCACAGATACGCAGTATTTT. The V gene is TRBV14, the J gene TRBJ2-3; 8 positions agree with TRBD2. Germline lookup yields CDR1 SGHDN and CDR2 FVKESK. With V trimmed by 2 bases and J by 0 bases, 4 bases remained unmatched. The CDR3 runs 16 residues. Supplemented by reference TRBV14 and TRBJ2-3, the full variable domain reads EAGVTQFPSHSVIEKGQTVTLRCDPISGHDNLYWYRRVMGKEIKFLLHFVKESKQDESGMPNNRFLAERTGGTYSTLKVQPAELEDSGVYFCASSQIAGLSTDTQYFGPGTRLTVL.

A remark on this clone: This sample also contains other DNA sequences that code for the same CDR3. The chain links TRBV5-1 to TRBJ2-1; 10 bases are shared with TRBD2. This CDR3 contains 16 residues. The V segment lost 0 bases and the J segment 0 bases; nucleotides outside the gene matches: 0. The V gene's germline CDR1 is SGHRS and CDR2 YFSETQ. CDR3 bases: TGCGCCAGCAGCTTGGTAGCGGGAGGCTCCTACAATGAGCAGTTCTTC. Protein: CASSLVAGGSYNEQFF.

This clone was observed a single time. The chain combines TRBV24-1 with TRBJ2-3; TRBD1 agrees at 10 bases. V shed 5 bases, J shed 1 base, and the junction held 5 bases outside the gene matches. Germline V gene data show CDR1 as KGHDR and CDR2 as SFDVKD. The CDR3 has 16 residues. Written as DNA, the CDR3 is TGTGCCACCAGTGCTCTGGACAGGGGGGGCACAGATACGCAGTATTTT. Residues: CATSALDRGGTDTQYF.

This clone was seen repeatedly, ten times or more. The chain is built from TRBV15 and TRBJ2-2; D is unclear. V was cut by 6 bases and J by 9 bases, with 17 bases left in between. From germline, CDR1 is LNHNV and CDR2 YYDKDF (reference sequence). The CDR3 runs 14 residues. DNA of the CDR3: TGTGCCACCAGTAGTACGTTTTTCCTCAGGGAGCTGTTTTTT. As protein: CATSSTFFLRELFF.

The V gene is TRBV7-2, the J gene TRBJ1-1; possible D gene TRBD1, 5 bases. The V gene lost 5 bases and the J gene lost 6 bases, with 25 bases spanning the gap. There are 17 residues in the CDR3. The germline CDR1 and CDR2 sequences are SGHTA and FQGNSA. The CDR3 here is CASSPRNAGSFVAEAFF. The CDR3 nucleotides are TGTGCCAGCAGCCCCCGAAACGCAGGGTCGTTTGTCGCTGAAGCTTTCTTT.

The chain recombines TRBV4-1 with TRBJ2-3; 7 bases are shared with TRBD2. Germline V gene lookup returns CDR1 MGHRA and CDR2 YSYEKL. The ends lost 0 bases at V and 6 bases at J; junction bases unmatched: 6. This CDR3 spans 15 amino acids. The CDR3 sequence: CASSQDTSARDTQYF. CDR3 sequence (DNA): TGCGCCAGCAGCCAAGATACTAGCGCGAGGGATACGCAGTATTTT.

The rearrangement links TRBV6-5 to TRBJ1-5; possible D gene TRBD1, 5 bases. V lost 5 bases to trimming and J lost 6 bases, with 17 bases between them. This CDR3 comprises 15 residues. The germline V gene encodes CDR1 MNHEY and CDR2 SVGAGI. CDR3 residues: CASSRTWGVGQPQHF. CDR3 DNA: TGTGCCAGCAGTCGTACCTGGGGGGTTGGTCAGCCCCAGCATTTT.

This chain joins TRBV6-6 and TRBJ1-1; D is uncertain. The CDR3 runs 13 residues. V was pared by 8 bases and J by 7 bases, with 17 bases between. The germline CDR1 and CDR2 sequences are MNHNY and SVGAGI (reference sequence). In DNA form, the CDR3 reads TGTGCCAGCCTCGAAGGCGGGAGGGATGAAGCTTTCTTT. It translates to CASLEGGRDEAFF.

The CDR3 nucleotides are TGTGCCAGTAGTGCAGGAGGCGGTGCGGGAGAGCAGTTCTTC. It is translated as CASSAGGGAGEQFF. V gene TRBV19 combines with J gene TRBJ2-1, with D possibly being TRBD2 (6 bases). V shed 5 bases and J shed 10 bases, with 18 bases lying between them. Germline V gives CDR1 LNHDA, CDR2 SQIVND (reference sequence). The CDR3 is made up of 14 amino acids.

The chain is built from TRBV19 and TRBJ1-5, with TRBD1 matching over 8 bases. V was clipped by 5 bases and J by 6 bases; unmatched bases: 12. The CDR3 length is 16 residues. CDR1 and CDR2 (germline): LNHDA, SQIVND (reference sequence). This CDR3 reads CASSLGTGRGGQPQHF. The CDR3, as DNA: TGTGCCAGTAGTCTCGGGACAGGTCGGGGAGGTCAGCCCCAGCATTTT.

The chain links TRBV7-9 to TRBJ1-2; 10 bases map to TRBD1. J lost 8 bases, V lost 3 bases, and 12 bases had no gene match. The V gene's germline CDR1 is SEHNR and CDR2 FQNEAQ (reference sequence). The CDR3 sequence is 16 residues long. The CDR3 sequence is CASSFGTGVMLRGYTF. The DNA for the CDR3 is TGTGCCAGCAGCTTCGGGACAGGGGTTATGTTAAGGGGCTACACCTTC.

The chain joins TRBV28 to TRBJ2-3; weak D call: TRBD1 (6 bases). Trimming shortened V by 8 bases and J by 2 bases, and 17 bases separated the two germline ends. Germline CDR1 is MDHEN and CDR2 is SYDVKM. The CDR3 length is 15 residues. The CDR3 DNA follows: TGTGCCAGCGGGACGGGACAAATGAACACAGATACGCAGTATTTT. It specifies CASGTGQMNTDTQYF.

CDR3 loop: CSAQPAGTGGSGANVLTF. For the CDR3, the DNA is TGCAGCGCTCAACCCGCGGGGACAGGGGGCTCTGGGGCCAACGTCCTGACTTTC. The chain employs TRBV29-1 and TRBJ2-6, with 11 nucleotides matching TRBD1. V lost 7 bases, J lost 0 bases, and 11 bases stayed unmatched. The CDR3 is 18 residues long. Germline CDR1 SQVTM, CDR2 ANQGSEA.

This chain joins TRBV6-6 and TRBJ2-5, with 8 bases matching TRBD2. V shed 5 bases, J shed 5 bases, and the junction held 16 bases outside the gene matches. Germline CDR1 is MNHNY and CDR2 is SVGAGI (reference sequence). This CDR3 contains 17 residues. CDR3 bases: TGTGCCAGCAGTCGAGGGTTCGGGGGGGTCTCCGGTGAGACCCAGTACTTC. This gives the protein CASSRGFGGVSGETQYF.

The rearrangement links TRBV6-2 or TRBV6-3 to TRBJ1-5, with no clear D. The CDR3 spans 18 residues. With 3 bases removed from V and 2 bases from J, the gap between germline ends came to 20 bases. Germline V gene lookup returns CDR1 MNHEY and CDR2 SVGEGT. CDR3 nucleotide sequence: TGTGCCAGCAGTTATAGCCGTGTTGGAAGGAAGGGCAATCAGCCCCAGCATTTT. Protein: CASSYSRVGRKGNQPQHF.

This clone was recorded once. The V call is TRBV4-3, the J call TRBJ2-7; D is unclear. The CDR3 runs to 13 residues. Germline CDR1 and CDR2: LGHNA and YSLEER. V dropped 2 bases and J dropped 1 base, with 6 bases sitting between them. In DNA, the CDR3 is TGCGCCAGCAGCCAACACATTTCCTACGAGCAGTACTTC. This codes for CASSQHISYEQYF.

The V call is TRBV10-3, the J call TRBJ2-6; possible D gene TRBD1, 5 bases. CDR1 is ENHRY and CDR2 is SYGVKD in the germline V gene. The CDR3 consists of 15 residues. Trimming removed 7 bases at V and 0 bases at J, with 10 bases between. The CDR3 nucleotides are TGTGCCATCAACGGAGACAGCTCTGGGGCCAACGTCCTGACTTTC. Its translation: CAINGDSSGANVLTF.

The chain carries TRBV6-5 and TRBJ1-5; TRBD1 might be the D (5 bases). The germline V gene encodes CDR1 MNHEY and CDR2 SVGAGI. The CDR3 totals 13 residues. Trimming left V 5 bases short and J 7 bases short, with 12 bases between. The CDR3 DNA sequence: TGTGCCAGCAGTATGACAGAATTGCAGCCCCAGCATTTT. As protein: CASSMTELQPQHF.

This clone was detected a few times. The gene calls are TRBV7-2 and TRBJ2-3; perhaps TRBD2 as D (5 bases). Germline V lookup: CDR1 SGHTA, CDR2 FQGNSA. CDR3 length: 16 residues. V lost 5 bases to trimming and J lost 0 bases, with 15 bases between them. DNA of the CDR3: TGTGCCAGCAGCGACCGCCGAGCGGCTAGCACAGATACGCAGTATTTT. Protein: CASSDRRAASTDTQYF.

The genes are TRBV15 and TRBJ1-2, with no clear D. From germline, CDR1 is LNHNV and CDR2 YYDKDF (reference sequence). Trimming cost V 2 bases and J 2 bases, with 12 bases left between them. This CDR3 contains 15 residues. In nucleotides, the CDR3 is TGTGCCACCAGCAGACTTCAGGACTACAACTATGGCTACACCTTC. This codes for CATSRLQDYNYGYTF. The complete variable domain, with remaining parts taken from reference TRBV15 and TRBJ1-2, reads DAMVIQNPRYQVTQFGKPVTLSCSQTLNHNVMYWYQQKSSQAPKLLFHYYDKDFNNEADTPDNFQSRRPNTSFCFLDIRSPGLGDTAMYLCATSRLQDYNYGYTFGSGTRLTVV.

This clone has a handful of counts. The chain has TRBV10-3 and TRBJ1-1; no reliable D call. The germline gives CDR1 ENHRY, CDR2 SYGVKD. This CDR3 has 13 amino acids. V gave up 2 bases and J gave up 5 bases, with 9 bases separating them. This CDR3 is CAISEVRETEAFF. The CDR3 DNA reads TGTGCCATCAGTGAGGTGAGGGAGACTGAAGCTTTCTTT.

The chain joins TRBV3-1 (or the pseudogene TRBV3-2) to TRBJ2-7, with 10 nucleotides matching TRBD2. There are 13 residues in the CDR3. The V gene end was trimmed by 4 bases and the J gene end by 6 bases; junction bases not matched to a gene: 3. Germline assignment: CDR1 LGHDT and CDR2 YNNKEL (reference sequence). CDR3 loop: CASSRTSGPEQYF. In DNA, the CDR3 is TGTGCCAGCAGCCGGACTAGCGGCCCCGAGCAGTACTTC.

The genes are TRBV27 and TRBJ2-7; TRBD2 aligns across 8 bases. CDR1 is MNHEY and CDR2 is SMNVEV in the germline V gene (reference sequence). The CDR3 runs 14 residues. Trimming removed 6 bases from V and 2 bases from J; junction bases left unmatched: 6. CDR3 sequence reads: CASRGQRGTYEQYF. The CDR3 nucleotides are TGTGCCAGCAGGGGGCAGCGGGGGACCTACGAGCAGTACTTC.

CDR3 sequence (DNA): TGTGCCAGCAGGCCTGGACAGGGGGCGGACACCGGGGAGCTGTTTTTT. This sequence encodes CASRPGQGADTGELFF. The chain combines TRBV28 with TRBJ2-2; TRBD1 matches 11 bases. This CDR3 region has 16 residues. Trimming removed 6 bases from V and 3 bases from J; junction bases left unmatched: 6. Germline V gene data show CDR1 as MDHEN and CDR2 as SYDVKM.